This is a list of T cell receptor beta chains from one sample in a study of breast tumors, draining lymph nodes, adjacent tissues. MiXCR, run by TCRdb on the multiplex PCR reads, gives a single entry per CDR3 protein. The table includes some 120,000 distinct CDR3 sequences, 20% detected once. The material sequenced was axillary lymph node tissue. The receptors shown here come from a female donor with breast cancer. Some clones in this sample may be carry-over from other donors' samples. CDR3s leave out the opening cysteine and the closing phenylalanine or tryptophan. A D gene is named only where the DNA matches it firmly. The size entry is marked missing in some rows and otherwise reads once, few, many or a size class.

CDR3	V	J	size	D
ASREGGQGDTGELF	TRBV25-1	TRBJ2-2	many	TRBD1
ASSQGDNPGANVLT	TRBV4-2	TRBJ2-6	few	NA
ASSARRDETQY	TRBV27	TRBJ2-5	many	NA
ASSSGTDISNQPQH	TRBV6-6	TRBJ1-5	NA	TRBD1
ASRQPGGLTTYEQY	TRBV10-1	TRBJ2-7	many	TRBD2
ASRLTGTQAGYGYT	TRBV6-5	TRBJ1-2	many	NA
ASSLTGGAETQY	TRBV9	TRBJ2-5	many	TRBD2
ASGGQAIDTQY	TRBV2	TRBJ2-3	many	TRBD1
ASSAGGVSTGELF	TRBV5-4	TRBJ2-2	NA	TRBD2
SSHRGALTQY	TRBV20-1	TRBJ2-3	many	TRBD1
ASSLQGEENGYT	TRBV7-9	TRBJ1-2	many	TRBD1
ASSVRTGWYEQY	TRBV6-1	TRBJ2-7	many	TRBD1
ASSSGLTYNEQF	TRBV5-1	TRBJ2-1	many	NA
ASSLMGSETHETQY	TRBV28	TRBJ2-5	NA	NA